This T cell receptor beta chain was sequenced in a study of T cells in localized non-small cell lung cancer. Whole-study findings and limits: Density of T cells in blood, when higher, went with longer overall survival. Investigators sequenced only a single tumor region, leaving heterogeneity possible.

Comments on this clone: Its antigen is still unknown.

The CDR3 spans 15 residues. Germline-derived CDR1 and CDR2 are MNHEY and SMNVEV (reference sequence). V lost 3 bases and J 0 bases, leaving 11 bases between the germline ends. Method: immunoSEQ multiplex PCR; TCRdb's copy keeps in-frame clones and lacks some. The top ten clones hold under 13% of a sample with tens of thousands of clones, roughly 87% of them seen once. The sequencing used peripheral blood, collected before any cancer treatment. The V and J genes are TRBV27 and TRBJ1-1; possibly TRBD1 for D (6 bases). The TCR comes from a woman aged 40-70 years with stage I lung adenocarcinoma. CDR3: CASSFRAGVNTEAFF. The CDR3 DNA reads TGTGCCAGCAGTTTTCGGGCAGGGGTGAACACTGAAGCTTTCTTT.